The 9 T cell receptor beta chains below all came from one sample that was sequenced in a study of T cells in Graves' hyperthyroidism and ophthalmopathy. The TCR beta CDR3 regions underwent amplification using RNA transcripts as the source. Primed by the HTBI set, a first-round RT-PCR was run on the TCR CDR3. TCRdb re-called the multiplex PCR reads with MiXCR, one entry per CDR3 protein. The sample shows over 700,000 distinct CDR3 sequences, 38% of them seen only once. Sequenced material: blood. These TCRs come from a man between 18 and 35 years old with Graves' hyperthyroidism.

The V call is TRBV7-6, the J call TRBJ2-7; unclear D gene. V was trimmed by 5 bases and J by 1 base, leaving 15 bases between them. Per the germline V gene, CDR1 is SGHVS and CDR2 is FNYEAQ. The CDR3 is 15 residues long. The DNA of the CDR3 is TGTGCCAGCAGCGTAGAAGCGACTCTTTCCTACGAGCAGTACTTC. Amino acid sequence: CASSVEATLSYEQYF.

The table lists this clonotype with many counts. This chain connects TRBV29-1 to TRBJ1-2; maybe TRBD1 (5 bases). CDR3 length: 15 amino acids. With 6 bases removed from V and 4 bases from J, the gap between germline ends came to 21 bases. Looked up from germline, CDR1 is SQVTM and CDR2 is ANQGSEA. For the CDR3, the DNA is TGCAGCGTACCCGGGGGAGGGTCGGTTAGCTATGGCTACACCTTC. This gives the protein CSVPGGGSVSYGYTF.

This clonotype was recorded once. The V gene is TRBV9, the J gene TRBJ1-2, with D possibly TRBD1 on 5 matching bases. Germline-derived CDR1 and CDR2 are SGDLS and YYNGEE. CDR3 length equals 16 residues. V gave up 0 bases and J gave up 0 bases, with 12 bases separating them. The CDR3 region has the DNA TGTGCCAGCAGCGTAGGGGGCGCGATCCCTAACTATGGCTACACCTTC. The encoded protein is CASSVGGAIPNYGYTF.

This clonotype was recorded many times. Written as DNA, the CDR3 is TGTGCCATCAGTGCCCAAGGAGGGGTCTACGAGCAGTACTTC. Its protein product is CAISAQGGVYEQYF. This chain connects TRBV10-3 to TRBJ2-7; D is possibly TRBD2 (6 bases). The CDR3 totals 14 residues. V was pared by 4 bases and J by 3 bases, with 13 bases between. Germline lookup yields CDR1 ENHRY and CDR2 SYGVKD.

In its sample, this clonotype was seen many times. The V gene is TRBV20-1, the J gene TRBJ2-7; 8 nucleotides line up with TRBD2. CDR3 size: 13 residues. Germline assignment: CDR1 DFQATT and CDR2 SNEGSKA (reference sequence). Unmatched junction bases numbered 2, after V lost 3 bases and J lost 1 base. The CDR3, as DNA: TGCAGTGCTAGTAGCGGGGCGTCCTACGAGCAGTACTTC. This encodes CSASSGASYEQYF.

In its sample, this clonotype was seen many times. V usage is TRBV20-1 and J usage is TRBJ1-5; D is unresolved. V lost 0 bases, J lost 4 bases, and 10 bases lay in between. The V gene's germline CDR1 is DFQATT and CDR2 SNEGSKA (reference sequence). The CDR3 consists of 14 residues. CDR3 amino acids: CSARDRRENQPQHF. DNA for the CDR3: TGCAGTGCTAGAGATCGGCGAGAGAATCAGCCCCAGCATTTT.

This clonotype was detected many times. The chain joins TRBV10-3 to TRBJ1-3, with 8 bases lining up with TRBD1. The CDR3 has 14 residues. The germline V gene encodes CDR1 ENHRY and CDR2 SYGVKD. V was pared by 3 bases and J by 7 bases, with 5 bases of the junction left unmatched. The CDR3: CAISEEQGGNTIYF. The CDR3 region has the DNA TGTGCCATCAGTGAAGAACAGGGGGGGAACACCATATATTTT.

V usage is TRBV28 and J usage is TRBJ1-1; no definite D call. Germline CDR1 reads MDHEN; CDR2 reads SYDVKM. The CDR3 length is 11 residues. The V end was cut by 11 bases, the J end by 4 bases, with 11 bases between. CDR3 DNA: TGTGCCTCCGCGGGCCCCACTGAAGCTTTCTTT. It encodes CASAGPTEAFF.

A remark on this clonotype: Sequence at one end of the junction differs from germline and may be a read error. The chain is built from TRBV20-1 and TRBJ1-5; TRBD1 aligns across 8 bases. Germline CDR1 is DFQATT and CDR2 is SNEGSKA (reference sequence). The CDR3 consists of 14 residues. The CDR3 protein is CGARGAGGSQPQHF. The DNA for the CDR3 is TGCGGTGCCAGAGGGGCAGGGGGCAGTCAGCCCCAGCATTTT.